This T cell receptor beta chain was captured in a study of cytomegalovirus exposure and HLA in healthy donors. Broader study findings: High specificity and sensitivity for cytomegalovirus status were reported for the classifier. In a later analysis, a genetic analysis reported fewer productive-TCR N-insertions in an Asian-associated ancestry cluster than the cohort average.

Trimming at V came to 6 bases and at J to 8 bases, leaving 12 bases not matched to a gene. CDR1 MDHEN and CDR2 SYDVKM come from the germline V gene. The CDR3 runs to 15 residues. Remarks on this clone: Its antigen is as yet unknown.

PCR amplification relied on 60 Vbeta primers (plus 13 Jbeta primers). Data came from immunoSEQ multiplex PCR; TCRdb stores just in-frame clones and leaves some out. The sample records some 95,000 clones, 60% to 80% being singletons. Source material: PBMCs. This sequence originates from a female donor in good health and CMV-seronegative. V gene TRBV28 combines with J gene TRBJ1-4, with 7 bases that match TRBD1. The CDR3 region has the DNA TGTGCCAGCAGCCAAAAGACAGGGACGGGCGAAAAACTGTTTTTT. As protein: CASSQKTGTGEKLFF.